Below are 14 T cell receptor beta chains sequenced from a single sample in a study of blood T cells in healthy people across ages. A sample-barcoded 5' primer and a J-beta primer mix were used in a second PCR of roughly 7 to 11 cycles. TCRdb independently ran MiXCR on the 5' RACE reads; one entry per CDR3 protein. This table has about 780,000 distinct CDR3 sequences, around 62% appearing once. Sequencing input: blood. These receptors originate from a man aged 25 to 40 in good health.

The chain uses TRBV4-2 and TRBJ2-5, with TRBD2 matching over 15 bases. The J call may be mistaken, given a closer DNA end match to TRBJ2-4. Germline V gives CDR1 LGHNA, CDR2 YNFKEQ. CDR3 length equals 16 residues. The CDR3 DNA reads TGTGCCAGCAGCCAAGACGGGACTAGCGGGGGGCTCATTCAGTACTTC. It is translated as CASSQDGTSGGLIQYF.

Of note for this clonotype: One junction end does not reproduce the germline sequence, and a read error may be involved. The chain recombines TRBV25-1 with TRBJ1-2, with 7 bases fitting TRBD1. CDR3 length: 15 amino acids. CDR1 is MGHDK, CDR2 SYGVNS, per germline. The CDR3 region has the DNA TGTGCCAGCAGTGACCCAGGGGGGGGATCCTATAGCTACACCTTC. Its translation: CASSDPGGGSYSYTF.

This clonotype has only a few counts. This sequence joins TRBV29-1 and TRBJ2-4, with 7 bases that match TRBD1. Germline trimming cut 7 bases from V and 2 bases from J; bases unmatched to any gene: 8. The CDR3 runs 14 residues. Germline V lookup: CDR1 SQVTM, CDR2 ANQGSEA. The CDR3: CSAGTAVTKNIQYF. Here the CDR3 DNA reads TGCAGCGCAGGGACAGCAGTGACCAAAAACATTCAGTACTTC. The complete variable domain, with remaining parts taken from reference TRBV29-1 and TRBJ2-4, reads SAVISQKPSRDICQRGTSLTIQCQVDSQVTMMFWYRQQPGQSLTLIATANQGSEATYESGFVIDKFPISRPNLTFSTLTVSNMSPEDSSIYLCSAGTAVTKNIQYFGAGTRLSVL.

This chain uses TRBV7-2 with TRBJ2-7; D unclear. Trimming removed 1 base from V and 4 bases from J, with 11 bases in between. Per the germline V gene, CDR1 is SGHTA and CDR2 is FQGNSA. This CDR3 is 14 amino acids long. The CDR3 bases are TGTGCCAGCAGCTTAGGGGTCCCTGGGTACGAGCAGTACTTC. It yields the protein CASSLGVPGYEQYF.

The chain employs TRBV29-1 and TRBJ2-3, with 7 bases identical to TRBD2. Trimming removed 6 bases from V and 4 bases from J; junction bases left unmatched: 7. The CDR3 has 13 amino acids. Germline V CDR1 and CDR2: SQVTM, ANQGSEA. As DNA, the CDR3 is TGCAGCGTGTCGGGGGGTTCTTCAGATACGCAGTATTTT. It specifies CSVSGGSSDTQYF.

The chain has TRBV4-1 and TRBJ2-4; tentatively, D is TRBD1 or TRBD2 (5 bases each). This CDR3 region has 13 residues. From germline, CDR1 is MGHRA and CDR2 YSYEKL. The V and J ends lost 2 bases and 15 bases respectively, with 17 bases between them. The chain's CDR3 is CASSQRDWDERYF. For the CDR3, the DNA is TGCGCCAGCAGCCAACGAGACTGGGACGAGCGGTACTTC.

The rearrangement uses TRBV20-1 and TRBJ1-6; D is unresolved. V was trimmed by 5 bases and J by 2 bases, leaving 13 bases between them. The CDR3 is 15 residues long. The germline CDR1 and CDR2 sequences are DFQATT and SNEGSKA (reference sequence). Here the CDR3 reads CSAGVPSPYNSPLHF. CDR3 bases: TGCAGTGCTGGAGTCCCGAGCCCCTATAATTCACCCCTCCACTTT.

In its sample, this clonotype was seen a few times. The V and J genes are TRBV6-6 and TRBJ2-6; D gene ambiguous. Germline CDR1 reads MNHNY; CDR2 reads SVGAGI (reference sequence). Trimming stripped 6 bases from V and 11 bases from J, with 17 bases between. The CDR3 contains 14 residues. The CDR3: CASRQFRKTDVLTF. DNA of the CDR3: TGTGCCAGCAGACAATTCCGCAAGACCGACGTCCTGACTTTC.

For the CDR3, the DNA is TGTGCCAGCAGTTACACGGGACTAGCCTTAACCGGGGAGCTGTTTTTT. Translating gives CASSYTGLALTGELFF. The chain is built from TRBV6-2 or TRBV6-3 and TRBJ2-2; 9 bases agree with TRBD2. The ends lost 2 bases at V and 5 bases at J; junction bases unmatched: 6. Germline V lookup: CDR1 MNHEY, CDR2 SVGEGT. This CDR3 has 16 amino acids.

The chain uses TRBV4-3 and TRBJ2-7, with 11 positions matching TRBD2. With 1 base clipped from V and 2 bases from J, the junction kept 1 base outside the gene matches. The CDR3 extends over 15 amino acids. CDR1 is LGHNA and CDR2 is YSLEER in the germline V gene. CDR3: CASSQASGGPYEQYF. The DNA of the CDR3 is TGCGCCAGCAGCCAAGCTAGCGGGGGGCCCTACGAGCAGTACTTC.

V usage is TRBV9 and J usage is TRBJ2-1; D possibly corresponds to TRBD1 (6 bases). Trimming removed 0 bases from V and 5 bases from J, with 9 bases in between. This CDR3 region has 14 residues. Germline V CDR1 and CDR2: SGDLS, YYNGEE. The CDR3 bases are TGTGCCAGCAGCGTAGGTCGGACAGACAATGAGCAGTTCTTC. It is translated as CASSVGRTDNEQFF. Looking up the rest from reference TRBV9 and TRBJ2-1 gives the full variable domain: DSGVTQTPKHLITATGQRVTLRCSPRSGDLSVYWYQQSLDQGLQFLIQYYNGEERAKGNILERFSAQQFPDLHSELNLSSLELGDSALYFCASSVGRTDNEQFFGPGTRLTVL.

The V call is TRBV29-1, the J call TRBJ2-7; TRBD2 aligns across 8 bases. V shed 1 base and J 1 base; nucleotides not matched to a gene: 6. Looked up from germline, CDR1 is SQVTM and CDR2 is ANQGSEA. This CDR3 has 15 amino acids. In DNA, the CDR3 is TGCAGCGTTGAAGGGACTAGCAGGGCTTCCTACGAGCAGTACTTC. It translates to CSVEGTSRASYEQYF.

The J gene is TRBJ2-7, the V gene TRBV4-2, with unresolved D. Deletions cut 0 bases from V and 4 bases from J, with 19 bases between. Germline loops: CDR1 LGHNA, CDR2 YNFKEQ. The CDR3 length is 17 residues. This chain's CDR3 is CASSQDKAGAVPYEQYF. DNA for the CDR3: TGTGCCAGCAGCCAAGACAAGGCCGGCGCAGTCCCTTACGAGCAGTACTTC.

The chain is built from TRBV7-9 and TRBJ1-2; D not resolved. V gave up 5 bases and J gave up 12 bases, with 22 bases separating them. There are 14 residues in the CDR3. Germline V lookup: CDR1 SEHNR, CDR2 FQNEAQ (reference sequence). CDR3: CASSLTDQSCGHTF. In nucleotides, the CDR3 is TGTGCCAGCAGCCTAACGGACCAATCCTGCGGCCACACCTTC.